Presented here are 10 T cell receptor beta chains from one specimen sequenced in a study of CD8+CD57+ T cells in acquired aplastic anemia. The study profiled TCR beta VDJ and CDR3 using genomic DNA as template. TCRdb redid the calling of the reads with MiXCR, one entry per CDR3 protein. The sample has about 200,000 distinct CDR3 sequences, more than 55% seen once; the top ten hold under 60%. An expansion of CD8+CD57+ cells by flow cytometry had been shown in patients chosen for sequencing. Source material: sorted CD4+, CD8+, or CD8+CD57+ T cells (not recorded which) from PBMCs. The receptor source for this set is a human donor with aplastic anemia.

This clonotype was counted once. The J gene is TRBJ2-5, the V gene TRBV2; 10 bases are a match to TRBD2. The germline V gene has CDR1 SNHLY and CDR2 FYNNEI. Trimming cost V 1 base and J 1 base; bases outside gene matches: 6. The CDR3 runs 17 residues. This CDR3 reads CASSEGAGGGGQETQYF. The CDR3 nucleotides read TGTGCCAGCAGTGAAGGAGCGGGAGGGGGCGGCCAAGAGACCCAGTACTTC.

This chain joins TRBV7-9 and TRBJ1-2; D is perhaps TRBD1 (5 bases). The germline CDR1 and CDR2 sequences are SEHNR and FQNEAQ (reference sequence). The CDR3 loop spans 14 amino acids. Trimming took 4 bases from V and 5 from J, leaving 14 bases between them. The CDR3 loop reads CASSYGQSGYGYTF. The CDR3 DNA reads as TGTGCCAGCAGCTATGGACAAAGTGGGTATGGCTACACCTTC. The variable domain in full, completed from reference TRBV7-9 and TRBJ1-2, reads DTGVSQNPRHKITKRGQNVTFRCDPISEHNRLYWYRQTLGQGPEFLTYFQNEAQLEKSRLLSDRFSAERPKGSFSTLEIQRTEQGDSAMYLCASSYGQSGYGYTFGSGTRLTVV.

The gene calls are TRBV2 and TRBJ1-6; no firm D call. The germline CDR1 and CDR2 sequences are SNHLY and FYNNEI. The CDR3 sequence is 16 residues long. With 4 bases removed from V and 2 bases from J, the gap between germline ends came to 12 bases. CDR3 DNA: TGTGCCAGCAGTGGTGGGGTCACACCCTATAATTCACCCCTCCACTTT. This codes for CASSGGVTPYNSPLHF.

The chain couples TRBV24-1 to TRBJ1-1; D is unclear. CDR1 is KGHDR and CDR2 is SFDVKD in the germline V gene. The length of the CDR3 is 13 residues. V dropped 2 bases and J dropped 2 bases, with 5 bases sitting between them. The CDR3 reads CATSDSINTEAFF. In DNA form, the CDR3 reads TGTGCCACCAGTGATTCAATTAACACTGAAGCTTTCTTT.

This clonotype was found many times. The chain joins TRBV2 to TRBJ2-1; 10 bases are a match to TRBD1. Germline trimming cut 6 bases from V and 3 bases from J; bases unmatched to any gene: 5. Germline CDR1 reads SNHLY; CDR2 reads FYNNEI. There are 15 residues in the CDR3. CDR3 sequence reads: CASRETGGIYNEQFF. Written as DNA, the CDR3 is TGTGCCAGCAGGGAGACAGGGGGCATCTACAATGAGCAGTTCTTC.

The chain combines TRBV20-1 with TRBJ2-1; TRBD2 aligns across 12 bases. V dropped 1 base and J dropped 5; count of bases not matched to a gene: 9. The CDR3 consists of 17 residues. Germline V gene lookup returns CDR1 DFQATT and CDR2 SNEGSKA (reference sequence). CDR3 sequence reads: CSARVELAGGPNNEQFF. In DNA form, the CDR3 reads TGCAGTGCTAGAGTGGAACTAGCGGGAGGCCCCAACAATGAGCAGTTCTTC.

The chain couples TRBV10-3 to TRBJ2-3; a weak D match, TRBD1 (6 bases). CDR3 length equals 15 residues. With 4 bases removed from V and 6 bases from J, the gap between germline ends came to 17 bases. Germline lookup yields CDR1 ENHRY and CDR2 SYGVKD. CDR3 bases: TGTGCCATCAGTGGCCAGGGGTCGGGGATCGATACGCAGTATTTT. Amino acid sequence: CAISGQGSGIDTQYF.

This clonotype appeared once. The chain links TRBV20-1 to TRBJ2-3; perhaps TRBD2 as D (5 bases). Germline V gene data show CDR1 as DFQATT and CDR2 as SNEGSKA (reference sequence). V lost 2 bases and J 8 bases, leaving 14 bases between the germline ends. The CDR3 has 13 residues. Here the CDR3 DNA reads TGCAGTGCTAGAAGCGGCGCCCAGATTACGCAGTATTTT. Its protein is CSARSGAQITQYF.

In its sample, this clonotype was seen many times. The rearrangement uses TRBV9 and TRBJ1-2; 7 bases match TRBD1. After removal of 0 bases from V and 0 bases from J, the junction contained 11 bases not matched to a gene. This CDR3 spans 18 amino acids. Germline values: CDR1 SGDLS, CDR2 YYNGEE. The CDR3 DNA follows: TGTGCCAGCAGCGTAGACCCGGGACAGAAGATCCCTAACTATGGCTACACCTTC. Amino acids: CASSVDPGQKIPNYGYTF.

This chain uses TRBV2 with TRBJ2-7; weak D call: TRBD1 (6 bases). Trimming pared 6 bases from V and 3 bases from J, leaving 15 bases between. The CDR3 runs to 14 residues. The V gene's germline CDR1 is SNHLY and CDR2 FYNNEI. The DNA of the CDR3 is TGTGCCAGCAGCCCTGGACAGTCCAACTACGAGCAGTACTTC. Its protein product is CASSPGQSNYEQYF.